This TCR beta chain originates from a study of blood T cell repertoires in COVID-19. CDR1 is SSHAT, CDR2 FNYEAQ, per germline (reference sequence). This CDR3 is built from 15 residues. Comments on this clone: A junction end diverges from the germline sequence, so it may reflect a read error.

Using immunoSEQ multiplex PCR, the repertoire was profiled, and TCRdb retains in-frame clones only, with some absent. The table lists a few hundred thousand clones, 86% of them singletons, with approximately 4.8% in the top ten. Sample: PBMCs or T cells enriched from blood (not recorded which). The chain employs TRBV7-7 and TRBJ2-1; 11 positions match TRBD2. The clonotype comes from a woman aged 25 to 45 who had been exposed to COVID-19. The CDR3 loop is CASSVSGGAVNEQFF. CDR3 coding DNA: TGTGCTAGCAGCGTTAGCGGGGGGGCCGTGAATGAGCAGTTCTTC.